The 18 T cell receptor beta chains given below trace back to one sample, sequenced in a study of T cell changes during pregnancy in multiple sclerosis. The method was immunoSEQ multiplex PCR; TCRdb's version includes in-frame clones alone and lacks a portion of them. The sample includes 35,000 to 45,000 clones, over 75% of them seen just once. The sequencing here drew on CD8+ T cells from peripheral blood mononuclear cells, taken in the first trimester of pregnancy. All receptors come from a female donor with multiple sclerosis, enrolled in a pregnancy study.

This clone was found once. This CDR3 reads CASSQLAGGQDEQFF. CDR3 sequence (DNA): TGTGCCAGCAGCCAACTAGCGGGGGGCCAGGATGAGCAGTTCTTC. The V and J genes are TRBV14 and TRBJ2-1; 11 nucleotides line up with TRBD2. The CDR3 runs 15 residues. Germline trimming cut 2 bases from V and 8 bases from J; bases unmatched to any gene: 5. CDR1 is SGHDN and CDR2 is FVKESK in the germline V gene.

The gene calls are TRBV11-2 and TRBJ2-1; TRBD1 might be the D (7 bases). The V and J ends lost 5 bases and 9 bases respectively, with 17 bases between them. The CDR3 covers 14 residues. Germline lookup yields CDR1 SGHAT and CDR2 FQNNGV. Here the CDR3 reads CASSPQGTYLEQFF. The DNA of the CDR3 is TGTGCCAGCAGCCCACAGGGGACTTATCTTGAGCAGTTCTTC.

This rearrangement joins TRBV30 to TRBJ1-4, with a weak D call TRBD1 (5 bases). This CDR3 has 13 residues. Germline CDR1 is GTSNPN and CDR2 is SVGIG (reference sequence). Trimming cost V 7 bases and J 7 bases, with 16 bases left between them. The CDR3 DNA reads as TGTGCCTCCCGACAGCCTACCTCTGAAAAACTGTTTTTT. As protein: CASRQPTSEKLFF.

The gene calls are TRBV9 and TRBJ1-2; D may be TRBD1 (6 bases). This CDR3 is 13 amino acids long. The V gene's germline CDR1 is SGDLS and CDR2 YYNGEE. Trimming removed 0 bases from V and 8 bases from J, with 11 bases in between. The CDR3 region is CASSVEDSWGYTF. Here the CDR3 DNA reads TGTGCCAGCAGCGTAGAGGACAGTTGGGGCTACACCTTC.

V and J are TRBV6-5 and TRBJ2-2; the D is unclear. V lost 6 bases and J lost 7, with 12 bases in between. CDR1 and CDR2 (germline): MNHEY, SVGAGI. This CDR3 spans 13 amino acids. CDR3: CASSPGQVGELFF. The CDR3 nucleotides read TGTGCCAGCAGCCCCGGCCAGGTCGGGGAGCTGTTTTTT.

This chain connects TRBV6-1 to TRBJ2-5; TRBD2 matches 11 bases. The CDR3 has 15 residues. Germline V lookup: CDR1 MNHNS, CDR2 SASEGT. Trimming cost V 2 bases and J 4 bases; bases outside gene matches: 3. The CDR3 spells CASSELAGGPETQYF. CDR3 sequence (DNA): TGTGCCAGCAGTGAATTAGCGGGGGGGCCAGAGACCCAGTACTTC.

The chain links TRBV4-3 to TRBJ1-1, with 10 bases that match TRBD1. The CDR3 length is 15 residues. Trimming took 3 bases from V and 6 from J; bases not matched to a gene: 7. Germline values: CDR1 LGHNA, CDR2 YSLEER. This CDR3 is CASSQTGGVGAEAFF. The CDR3 coding sequence is TGCGCCAGCAGCCAGACAGGGGGCGTCGGAGCTGAAGCTTTCTTT.

The V and J genes are TRBV19 and TRBJ2-7; 10 bases align to TRBD1. Trimming cost V 9 bases and J 6 bases; bases outside gene matches: 5. The CDR3 consists of 12 residues. CDR1 LNHDA and CDR2 SQIVND come from the germline V gene (reference sequence). Here the CDR3 reads CASTTGGAEQYF. For the CDR3, the DNA is TGTGCCAGCACGACAGGGGGCGCCGAGCAGTACTTC.

The chain has TRBV29-1 and TRBJ2-6, with D perhaps matching TRBD1 (6 bases). Germline V gene lookup returns CDR1 SQVTM and CDR2 ANQGSEA. V gave up 6 bases and J gave up 5 bases, with 11 bases separating them. This CDR3 region has 13 residues. The CDR3 loop is CSVRTDWANVLTF. The CDR3 DNA is TGCAGCGTGAGGACAGACTGGGCCAACGTCCTGACTTTC.

This CDR3 is CASSPRGQPDQETQYF. CDR3 coding DNA: TGTGCCAGCAGCCCCCGAGGACAGCCAGACCAAGAGACCCAGTACTTC. The chain employs TRBV7-8 and TRBJ2-5; the D gene is possibly TRBD1 (6 bases). Germline V gene sequence: CDR1 SGHVS, CDR2 FQNEAQ. The CDR3 runs 16 residues. The germline V and J ends were trimmed by 5 bases and 0 bases, with 16 bases remaining between them.

The chain joins TRBV27 to TRBJ2-1; 8 bases line up with TRBD2. This CDR3 spans 14 amino acids. J was trimmed by 2 bases and V by 7 bases; bases with no gene match: 4. CDR1 and CDR2 from the germline V gene are MNHEY and SMNVEV (reference sequence). The CDR3 reads CASTGGGPYNEQFF. In nucleotides, the CDR3 is TGTGCCAGCACGGGAGGGGGGCCCTACAATGAGCAGTTCTTC.

The chain uses TRBV5-5 and TRBJ1-3, with TRBD1 as a possible D gene (5 bases). Germline V gene lookup returns CDR1 SGHKS and CDR2 YYEKEE (reference sequence). The V gene lost 2 bases and the J gene lost 0 bases, with 9 bases spanning the gap. CDR3 length: 15 residues. The CDR3 coding sequence is TGTGCCAGCAGCTTAGGAGGGGACTCTGGAAACACCATATATTTT. Its translation: CASSLGGDSGNTIYF.

The V and J genes are TRBV1 and TRBJ2-3; the table assigns TRBD2, which was not confirmed against the DNA. TRBV1 is recorded as a pseudogene. The CDR3 consists of 15 residues. The CDR3 sequence: CTSSQGSGSGDTQYF. For the CDR3, the DNA is TGCACCAGCAGCCAAGGTAGCGGCTCGGGGGATACGCAGTATTTT.

V usage is TRBV27 and J usage is TRBJ1-1; D is possibly TRBD1 (5 bases). V lost 5 bases and J 5 bases, leaving 6 bases between the germline ends. Germline V gives CDR1 MNHEY, CDR2 SMNVEV (reference sequence). This CDR3 is built from 11 residues. The CDR3: CASSQGTEAFF. The CDR3 DNA sequence: TGTGCCAGCAGTCAGGGAACTGAAGCTTTCTTT.

The chain recombines TRBV29-1 with TRBJ1-1, with D maybe TRBD1 (6 bases). This CDR3 spans 17 amino acids. The germline V gene encodes CDR1 SQVTM and CDR2 ANQGSEA. Trimming stripped 5 bases from V and 0 bases from J, with 22 bases between. CDR3 bases: TGCAGCGTTCCTAGGACAGCGTTAAACTTAATGAACACTGAAGCTTTCTTT. It codes for CSVPRTALNLMNTEAFF.

V is TRBV7-9 and J is TRBJ2-7; TRBD1 matches 8 bases. With V trimmed by 3 bases and J by 1 base, 8 bases remained unmatched. The length of the CDR3 is 16 residues. Germline V lookup: CDR1 SEHNR, CDR2 FQNEAQ (reference sequence). CDR3 region: CASSFPDRGPSYEQYF. The CDR3, as DNA: TGTGCCAGCAGCTTTCCAGACAGGGGCCCTTCCTACGAGCAGTACTTC.

The chain recombines TRBV6-6 with TRBJ1-1; 9 nucleotides align to TRBD1. The V gene end was trimmed by 4 bases and the J gene end by 4 bases; junction bases not matched to a gene: 1. The CDR3 consists of 13 residues. Germline assignment: CDR1 MNHNY and CDR2 SVGAGI (reference sequence). The CDR3 protein is CASSLDRGTEAFF. The CDR3 bases are TGTGCCAGCAGTTTGGACAGGGGCACTGAAGCTTTCTTT.

This clone was found a few times. CDR3 sequence: CASSAQGASSYEQYF. In nucleotides, the CDR3 is TGTGCCAGCAGCGCACAGGGCGCTTCGTCCTACGAGCAGTACTTC. The chain employs TRBV6-1 and TRBJ2-7; D perhaps matches TRBD1 (6 bases). There are 15 residues in the CDR3. V was pared by 6 bases and J by 1 base, with 16 bases between. Germline loops: CDR1 MNHNS, CDR2 SASEGT.